These T cell receptor beta chains were read from a single sample in a study of response to subunit inactivated influenza vaccine. TCRdb processed the RT-PCR reads anew with MiXCR; each CDR3 protein has one entry. Among about 530,000 distinct CDR3 sequences listed, 10% to 15% were seen once. Sequenced material: PBMCs from blood, taken on the day of vaccination. The source is a man in his fifties or sixties who received an inactivated influenza vaccine. CDR3s leave out the opening cysteine and the closing phenylalanine or tryptophan. The order of the fields is V gene, CDR3 protein.

V: TRBV20-1; CDR3: SARDPQVNRPQH
V: TRBV5-1; CDR3: ASSPGHRQETQY
V: TRBV27; CDR3: ASSSRLAHNEQF
V: TRBV20-1; CDR3: SARDRAGYT
V: TRBV6-5; CDR3: ASSWRDGGKYSNQPQH
V: TRBV29-1; CDR3: SVTGQGAGTSGYEQY
V: TRBV5-1; CDR3: ASSPGQGRNTGELF
V: TRBV15; CDR3: ATSRAVQGYEQY
V: TRBV5-1; CDR3: ASSLALGGGPT
V: TRBV12-3/TRBV12-4; CDR3: ASSFGRGIYNEQF
V: TRBV6-1; CDR3: ASSAWTGINEQF
V: TRBV5-1; CDR3: ASSITSPAEQY
V: TRBV29-1; CDR3: SVVFRLGNTEAF
V: TRBV20-1; CDR3: SARSGTGAVEAF
V: TRBV20-1; CDR3: SADARGSNQPQH
V: TRBV4-1; CDR3: ASSQGRGVNTGELF
V: TRBV7-2; CDR3: ASSFTGGALRTEAF
V: TRBV6-1; CDR3: ASTRAGGYNEQF
V: TRBV12-3/TRBV12-4; CDR3: ASRPVLNTEAF
V: TRBV29-1; CDR3: SVWDRGEGQPQH
V: TRBV12-3/TRBV12-4; CDR3: ASAQAGYSNQPQH
V: TRBV5-6; CDR3: ASSLELDRTFGQF
V: TRBV12-3/TRBV12-4; CDR3: AISLGGWKETQY
V: TRBV6-2/TRBV6-3; CDR3: ASSSRGLAGDTDTQY
V: TRBV20-1; CDR3: SADDRNYNSPLH
V: TRBV7-3; CDR3: ASSPAGYNEQF
V: TRBV28; CDR3: ASSLPRTHRGYNEQF
V: TRBV5-1; CDR3: ASSTGLDTQY
V: TRBV10-3; CDR3: AISDSRGGVAGVGAYNEQF
V: TRBV7-9; CDR3: ASGGGLPYNEQF
V: TRBV20-1; CDR3: SAETTSGSRDEQF
V: TRBV11-2; CDR3: ASSLYTGGLF
V: TRBV7-6; CDR3: ASSRGSGGNSPLH
V: TRBV20-1; CDR3: SARRDRVMGEAF
V: TRBV28; CDR3: ASSFPGTGDEQY
V: TRBV6-5; CDR3: ASSYSRHEQF
V: TRBV7-2; CDR3: ASSLQLAGIYNEQF
V: TRBV12-3/TRBV12-4; CDR3: ASRNSNQPQH
V: TRBV10-3; CDR3: AISESSGVSYNEQF
V: TRBV5-6; CDR3: ASSLVTVQETQY
V: TRBV7-6; CDR3: ASSLGTGHGNTEAF
V: TRBV18; CDR3: ASSPPTGATGELF
V: TRBV14; CDR3: ASSPYGAGTGELF
V: TRBV10-3; CDR3: AIRTSGGAVDTQY
V: TRBV12-3/TRBV12-4; CDR3: ASSSVNQETQY
V: TRBV7-2; CDR3: ASSLTSVYQETQY
V: TRBV20-1; CDR3: SAKRPAGAYEQY
V: TRBV28; CDR3: ASSLQGRTYEQY
V: TRBV7-9; CDR3: ASSKGGETQY
V: TRBV20-1; CDR3: SARDFSRNTEAF
V: TRBV9; CDR3: ASSPPGGGLTDTQY
V: TRBV7-2; CDR3: ASRNTGSDGGYT
V: TRBV3-1; CDR3: ASSQRRGSGELF
V: TRBV7-2; CDR3: ASSFTASGANVLT
V: TRBV15; CDR3: ATSGRREGYEKLF